This T cell receptor (beta chain) was retrieved from a study of blood T cell repertoires in COVID-19. V was clipped by 7 bases and J by 4 bases, with 16 bases between them. The CDR3 runs to 14 residues. Germline assignment: CDR1 SGHTA and CDR2 FQGNSA. Membership in each cohort depended on participant-reported clinical history. Symptom resolution, clearance, or two negative PCRs marked the recovered donors of Cohort 3. The method was immunoSEQ multiplex PCR; TCRdb's version includes in-frame clones alone and lacks a portion of them. The sample has approximately 320,000 clones; about 88% are singletons.

V gene TRBV7-2 combines with J gene TRBJ1-1, with a possible D match to TRBD1 (5 bases). The receptor's source is a man between 60 and 75 years old who had recovered from COVID-19. Input material: PBMCs or T cells enriched from blood (not recorded which). The CDR3 protein is CASNSQAGGTEAFF. In DNA form, the CDR3 reads TGTGCCAGCAACTCACAGGCGGGGGGCACTGAAGCTTTCTTT.